A single sample gave rise to the 32 T cell receptor beta chains below, sequenced in a study of OX40 agonist ivuxolimab in advanced cancers. Generated by immunoSEQ multiplex PCR, the TCRdb table keeps only in-frame clones and is missing some. The profile shows 30,000 to 45,000 clones, around 89% of them singletons. The material was CD4+ or CD8+ T cells sorted from blood, obtained in a trial of the OX40 agonist ivuxolimab. Receptors originate from an adult with an advanced solid tumor such as melanoma, head and neck, liver or kidney cancer.

This clone appeared once. V gene TRBV28 combines with J gene TRBJ2-5, with D possibly being TRBD2 (5 bases). In germline, CDR1 is MDHEN, CDR2 SYDVKM. CDR3 length: 16 amino acids. Trimming cost V 7 bases and J 4 bases, with 22 bases left between them. The CDR3 bases are TGTGCCAGCAAAATTTGGGGAAGGACTGGCCCAGAGACCCAGTACTTC. This codes for CASKIWGRTGPETQYF. Full variable domain (remainder filled in from reference TRBV28 and TRBJ2-5): DVKVTQSSRYLVKRTGEKVFLECVQDMDHENMFWYRQDPGLGLRLIYFSYDVKMKEKGDIPEGYSVSREKKERFSLILESASTNQTSMYLCASKIWGRTGPETQYFGPGTRLLVL.

The chain uses TRBV29-1 and TRBJ2-1; 8 bases line up with TRBD1. Germline CDR1 is SQVTM and CDR2 is ANQGSEA. V lost 4 bases and J lost 4; bases outside the gene matches: 3. The CDR3 is 13 residues long. Here the CDR3 reads CSVGDRLYNEQFF. In nucleotides, the CDR3 is TGCAGCGTTGGGGACAGGCTTTACAATGAGCAGTTCTTC.

This rearrangement joins TRBV28 to TRBJ1-1, with a weak D call TRBD1 (6 bases). The CDR3 is 14 amino acids. Germline CDR1 reads MDHEN; CDR2 reads SYDVKM. Trimming stripped 1 base from V and 8 bases from J, with 14 bases between. The CDR3 here is CASSLFGGHAEAFF. The CDR3 region has the DNA TGTGCCAGCAGTTTATTTGGGGGGCATGCGGAAGCTTTCTTT. Together with reference TRBV28 and TRBJ1-1, the CDR3 gives the full variable domain: DVKVTQSSRYLVKRTGEKVFLECVQDMDHENMFWYRQDPGLGLRLIYFSYDVKMKEKGDIPEGYSVSREKKERFSLILESASTNQTSMYLCASSLFGGHAEAFFGQGTRLTVV.

V and J are TRBV5-5 and TRBJ1-6; D is undetermined. CDR1 is SGHKS, CDR2 YYEKEE, per germline (reference sequence). The CDR3 loop spans 16 amino acids. Trimming removed 3 bases from V and 9 bases from J, with 19 bases in between. The CDR3 spells CASSSFHGARASPLHF. The CDR3 coding sequence is TGTGCCAGCAGCTCATTTCATGGAGCCCGGGCTTCACCCCTCCACTTT.

V and J are TRBV18 and TRBJ1-1, with D perhaps TRBD1 (5 bases). The V gene's germline CDR1 is KGHSH and CDR2 LQKENI. There are 16 residues in the CDR3. Trimming took off 2 bases at V and 3 bases at J, with 16 bases between the two ends. CDR3 protein: CASSPLGPGRDTEAFF. DNA for the CDR3: TGTGCCAGCTCACCATTAGGGCCAGGGCGGGACACTGAAGCTTTCTTT.

The rearrangement joins TRBV18 to TRBJ1-1; D possibly corresponds to TRBD1 (5 bases). The germline V gene encodes CDR1 KGHSH and CDR2 LQKENI. Trimming took off 6 bases at V and 2 bases at J, with 16 bases between the two ends. CDR3 length equals 15 residues. CDR3 DNA: TGTGCCAGCTCTCCAGACAACAGGAGAAACACTGAAGCTTTCTTT. This encodes CASSPDNRRNTEAFF.

The chain combines TRBV6-6 with TRBJ2-3, with TRBD2 matching 13 bases. The germline gives CDR1 MNHNY, CDR2 SVGAGI (reference sequence). The CDR3 covers 14 residues. The trim removed 6 bases at V and 5 bases at J, leaving 2 bases unmatched. The CDR3 reads CASRLAGGLDTQYF. The CDR3 coding sequence is TGTGCCAGCAGACTAGCGGGGGGGTTAGATACGCAGTATTTT.

The CDR3 DNA reads as TGTGCCAGCAGCCGACTAGGAGGGGTAGGAGCTTTCTTT. Its protein product is CASSRLGGVGAFF. V is TRBV14 and J is TRBJ1-1; D may be TRBD1 (5 bases). Germline V gene sequence: CDR1 SGHDN, CDR2 FVKESK. This CDR3 is 13 amino acids long. Trimming took 4 bases from V and 10 from J, leaving 16 bases between them.

This chain joins TRBV5-1 and TRBJ2-5; the D is unclear. In germline, CDR1 is SGHRS, CDR2 YFSETQ. The length of the CDR3 is 12 residues. Deletions cut 1 base from V and 5 bases from J, with 6 bases between. The CDR3 nucleotides read TGCGCCAGCAGCTTGAATTCCGAGACCCAGTACTTC. It is translated as CASSLNSETQYF.

The rearrangement links TRBV11-2 to TRBJ2-1; 8 bases match TRBD1. This CDR3 region has 13 residues. V shed 5 bases and J 7 bases; nucleotides not matched to a gene: 4. CDR1 SGHAT and CDR2 FQNNGV come from the germline V gene. This CDR3 is CASSTDRENEQFF. The CDR3 region has the DNA TGTGCCAGCAGCACGGACAGGGAAAATGAGCAGTTCTTC.

The rearrangement links TRBV27 to TRBJ2-3; D not resolved. The CDR3 has 15 amino acids. With 4 bases removed from V and 0 bases from J, the gap between germline ends came to 11 bases. In germline, CDR1 is MNHEY, CDR2 SMNVEV (reference sequence). The CDR3 loop reads CASSSSVTSTDTQYF. The CDR3 bases are TGTGCCAGCAGTTCGTCAGTGACTAGCACAGATACGCAGTATTTT.

This CDR3 is CASSPPGQGDGYTF. CDR3 sequence (DNA): TGCGCCAGCAGCCCCCCGGGACAGGGGGATGGCTACACCTTC. The J gene is TRBJ1-2, the V gene TRBV4-1; 11 nucleotides line up with TRBD1. The CDR3 extends over 14 amino acids. V gave up 4 bases and J gave up 6 bases; unmatched junction bases: 4. The germline gives CDR1 MGHRA, CDR2 YSYEKL.

This clone was counted a single time. The chain carries TRBV9 and TRBJ2-2, with TRBD1 identical over 11 bases. Trimming cost V 2 bases and J 4 bases; bases outside gene matches: 4. CDR1 and CDR2 (germline): SGDLS, YYNGEE. The CDR3 is 16 amino acids. CDR3 DNA sequence: TGTGCCAGCAGCGTTTCCGGACAGGGGGCCACCGGGGAGCTGTTTTTT. Protein sequence: CASSVSGQGATGELFF.

This chain uses TRBV11-2 with TRBJ2-7; no definite D call. The V and J ends lost 5 bases and 5 bases respectively, with 10 bases between them. This CDR3 has 12 amino acids. The germline V gene has CDR1 SGHAT and CDR2 FQNNGV. This chain's CDR3 is CASSRSSDEQYF. The CDR3 DNA reads as TGTGCCAGCAGCCGAAGCTCAGACGAGCAGTACTTC.

The CDR3 region is CASANRGPGELFF. CDR3 sequence (DNA): TGTGCCAGCGCCAACAGGGGGCCAGGGGAGCTGTTTTTT. The gene calls are TRBV14 and TRBJ2-2, with TRBD1 matching 9 bases. Trimming at V came to 8 bases and at J to 8 bases, leaving 6 bases not matched to a gene. This CDR3 has 13 residues. Germline CDR1 reads SGHDN; CDR2 reads FVKESK.

The chain employs TRBV28 and TRBJ2-1, with a possible D match to TRBD1 (6 bases). The CDR3 totals 15 residues. CDR1 is MDHEN and CDR2 is SYDVKM in the germline V gene. The V gene lost 3 bases and the J gene lost 2 bases, with 11 bases spanning the gap. The CDR3 sequence is CASSFRQGPYNEQFF. The DNA for the CDR3 is TGTGCCAGCAGTTTTAGGCAGGGGCCCTACAATGAGCAGTTCTTC.

This chain uses TRBV29-1 with TRBJ2-2, with D possibly matching TRBD1 (5 bases). This CDR3 region has 16 residues. Per the germline V gene, CDR1 is SQVTM and CDR2 is ANQGSEA. Trimming removed 0 bases at V and 6 bases at J, with 17 bases between. The CDR3 bases are TGCAGCGTTGAAGATCAGGGCTTCTCGGACGCCGGGGAGCTGTTTTTT. It specifies CSVEDQGFSDAGELFF.

The chain employs TRBV28 and TRBJ1-5, with D possibly TRBD1 on 5 matching bases. Germline-derived CDR1 and CDR2 are MDHEN and SYDVKM. The V end was cut by 1 base, the J end by 0 bases, with 22 bases between. The CDR3 sequence is 20 residues long. CDR3 sequence: CASSLSPVGAKFNSNQPQHF. In DNA, the CDR3 is TGTGCCAGCAGTTTATCCCCGGTCGGGGCCAAATTTAATAGCAATCAGCCCCAGCATTTT.

The gene calls are TRBV5-6 and TRBJ1-1, with 8 bases lining up with TRBD1. V shed 4 bases and J 5 bases; nucleotides not matched to a gene: 4. Per the germline V gene, CDR1 is SGHDT and CDR2 is YYEEEE. The CDR3 consists of 13 residues. CDR3: CASSRRQGTEAFF. In DNA form, the CDR3 reads TGTGCCAGCAGCCGGAGACAGGGGACTGAAGCTTTCTTT.

This clone was seen only a few times. The rearrangement links TRBV25-1 to TRBJ1-5; D is possibly TRBD1 (5 bases). Trimming removed 9 bases at V and 6 bases at J, with 18 bases between. Germline loops: CDR1 MGHDK, CDR2 SYGVNS. This CDR3 comprises 14 residues. The chain's CDR3 is CASRAQGVSQPQHF. CDR3 DNA: TGTGCCAGTAGGGCGCAGGGAGTATCTCAGCCCCAGCATTTT.

The J gene is TRBJ2-7, the V gene TRBV6-1, with D perhaps being TRBD1 or TRBD2 (6 bases each). V was trimmed by 1 base and J by 6 bases, leaving 19 bases between them. The CDR3 contains 16 residues. Germline CDR1 MNHNS, CDR2 SASEGT. The CDR3 DNA sequence: TGTGCCAGCAGTGAAGGTCGGGGGCAGCGAACTACCGAGCAGTACTTC. Its protein product is CASSEGRGQRTTEQYF.

This chain links TRBV2 with TRBJ2-2; 7 nucleotides agree with TRBD1. The CDR3 spans 17 residues. CDR1 SNHLY and CDR2 FYNNEI come from the germline V gene. After removal of 10 bases from V and 2 bases from J, the junction contained 16 bases not matched to a gene. DNA of the CDR3: TGTGCCATCGTCATGGGGGACAGAGCTATAAACACCGGGGAGCTGTTTTTT. Protein product: CAIVMGDRAINTGELFF.

The chain uses TRBV20-1 and TRBJ1-1, with D possibly TRBD1 on 5 matching bases. CDR3 size: 10 residues. Germline V gene sequence: CDR1 DFQATT, CDR2 SNEGSKA (reference sequence). V was cut by 6 bases and J by 6 bases, with 8 bases left in between. This chain's CDR3 is CSAREPEAFF. CDR3 DNA: TGCAGTGCCAGGGAGCCTGAAGCTTTCTTT.

The chain combines TRBV10-1 with TRBJ2-3; D is perhaps TRBD1 (6 bases). V gave up 3 bases and J gave up 6 bases, with 13 bases separating them. The CDR3 has 14 amino acids. Germline loops: CDR1 WNHNN, CDR2 SYGVQD (reference sequence). Here the CDR3 DNA reads TGCGCCAGCAGTGAAGGACAGCCGGCGGATACGCAGTATTTT. It codes for CASSEGQPADTQYF.

A few counts support this clone. The chain recombines TRBV7-2 with TRBJ1-5; D ambiguous. With 1 base removed from V and 0 bases from J, the gap between germline ends came to 7 bases. This CDR3 region has 15 residues. Germline CDR1 SGHTA, CDR2 FQGNSA. The CDR3 region has the DNA TGTGCCAGCAGCTTAGTAGTGAATAGCAATCAGCCCCAGCATTTT. This sequence encodes CASSLVVNSNQPQHF.

J is TRBJ1-1 and V is TRBV29-1, with a tentative D call TRBD1 (6 bases). The CDR3 spans 13 residues. Deletions cut 1 base from V and 4 bases from J, with 10 bases between. The germline CDR1 and CDR2 sequences are SQVTM and ANQGSEA. Here the CDR3 reads CSVEAGTSTEAFF. In DNA, the CDR3 is TGCAGCGTTGAAGCGGGGACAAGCACTGAAGCTTTCTTT. The whole variable domain, filled in from reference TRBV29-1 and TRBJ1-1, reads SAVISQKPSRDICQRGTSLTIQCQVDSQVTMMFWYRQQPGQSLTLIATANQGSEATYESGFVIDKFPISRPNLTFSTLTVSNMSPEDSSIYLCSVEAGTSTEAFFGQGTRLTVV.

This chain links TRBV28 with TRBJ2-7; D call uncertain. The CDR3 covers 14 residues. V was pared by 3 bases and J by 1 base, with 10 bases between. Per the germline V gene, CDR1 is MDHEN and CDR2 is SYDVKM. This CDR3 is CASSFSRPSYEQYF. CDR3 bases: TGTGCCAGCAGTTTTTCACGTCCTTCCTACGAGCAGTACTTC.

The rearrangement joins TRBV6-5 to TRBJ2-1; no reliable D call. The CDR3 spans 16 residues. CDR1 and CDR2 from the germline V gene are MNHEY and SVGAGI. Trimming took 0 bases from V and 9 from J, leaving 18 bases between them. The CDR3 DNA sequence: TGTGCCAGCAGTTACTCTCTAGGATGGGGTGACGGTGAGCAGTTCTTC. This encodes CASSYSLGWGDGEQFF.

The chain recombines TRBV18 with TRBJ2-4; 8 bases are a match to TRBD1. CDR3 length equals 15 residues. The germline V gene encodes CDR1 KGHSH and CDR2 LQKENI. The V gene end was trimmed by 6 bases and the J gene end by 5 bases; junction bases not matched to a gene: 9. Here the CDR3 DNA reads TGTGCCAGCTCCCCCACCCAGGGGGCCGAAAACATTCAGTACTTC. Its translation is CASSPTQGAENIQYF.

In its sample, this clone was seen once. The DNA of the CDR3 is TGTGCCAGGATAAGAAGGGGGGTGTGGGATACGCAGTATTTT. Protein: CARIRRGVWDTQYF. V is TRBV27 and J is TRBJ2-3, with D possibly called TRBD1 or TRBD2 (6 bases each). The CDR3 extends over 14 amino acids. Germline V gene lookup returns CDR1 MNHEY and CDR2 SMNVEV (reference sequence). The V end lost 9 bases, the J end lost 6 bases, and 19 bases lay between the germline ends.

The chain couples TRBV11-3 to TRBJ2-2, with 7 bases that match TRBD1. From germline, CDR1 is SGHNT and CDR2 YENEEA. With 1 base clipped from V and 4 bases from J, the junction kept 3 bases outside the gene matches. This CDR3 region has 15 residues. Written as DNA, the CDR3 is TGTGCCAGCAGCTTAGTCAGGGGGACCACCGGGGAGCTGTTTTTT. Amino acids: CASSLVRGTTGELFF.

The chain couples TRBV11-2 to TRBJ2-5; D unresolved. V was shortened by 6 bases and J by 2 bases, with 10 bases between the two germline ends. This CDR3 has 13 residues. Germline V gene lookup returns CDR1 SGHAT and CDR2 FQNNGV. CDR3 sequence (DNA): TGTGCCAGCAGTTGGGCCCAACAAGAGACCCAGTACTTC. Translated, it gives CASSWAQQETQYF.